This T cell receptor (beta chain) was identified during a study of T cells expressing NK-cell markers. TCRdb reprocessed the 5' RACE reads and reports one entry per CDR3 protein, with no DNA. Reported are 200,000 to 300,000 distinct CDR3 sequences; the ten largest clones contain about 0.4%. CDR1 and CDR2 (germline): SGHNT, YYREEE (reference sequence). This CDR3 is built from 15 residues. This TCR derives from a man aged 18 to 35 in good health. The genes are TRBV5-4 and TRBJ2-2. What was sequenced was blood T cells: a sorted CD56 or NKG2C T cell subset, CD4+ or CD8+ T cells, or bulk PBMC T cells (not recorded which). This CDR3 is CASSLGVRNTGELFF.